Shown below are 2 T cell receptor beta chains from a single sample sequenced in a study of cytomegalovirus exposure and HLA in healthy donors. Some clones are missing from TCRdb's copy, which holds only in-frame ones; the method was immunoSEQ multiplex PCR. This table has 150,000 or so clones, 70% to 90% appearing once. What was sequenced was PBMCs. These receptors originate from a man aged 18 to 29 in good health and CMV-seropositive.

This chain connects TRBV6-5 to TRBJ1-4; D call uncertain. Per the germline V gene, CDR1 is MNHEY and CDR2 is SVGAGI. The germline V and J ends were trimmed by 4 bases and 0 bases, with 9 bases remaining between them. The CDR3 totals 15 residues. The chain's CDR3 is CASSSGGATNEKLFF. CDR3 DNA: TGTGCCAGCAGTTCCGGTGGAGCAACTAATGAAAAACTGTTTTTT.

This chain links TRBV7-9 with TRBJ2-1, with TRBD2 as a possible D gene (6 bases). Germline V gene data show CDR1 as SEHNR and CDR2 as FQNEAQ (reference sequence). V was clipped by 4 bases and J by 2 bases, with 18 bases between them. The CDR3 loop spans 17 amino acids. CDR3 bases: TGTGCCAGCAGCTCCGAAGGGAGGACTCAGGCCTACAATGAGCAGTTCTTC. Translated, it gives CASSSEGRTQAYNEQFF.